Listed here is a single T cell receptor beta chain. There are a few counts of this clonotype. This clone's antigen is unknown. An end of the junction does not agree with germline; a read error may underlie this. The sample comes from a study of identical twins (dated by TCRdb to the mid-2010s). About the investigation overall: To test whether fetal clonotypes persist, the study used deep sequencing on TCR alpha and beta repertoires from monozygotic twins, unrelated adults of various ages, and cord blood. Replicate twin experiments were performed at different times using different library preparation protocols to rule out contamination.

Study-wide conclusions, independent of this receptor: Zero-insertion analyses could be partly confounded by invariant T cells such as MAIT and iNKT, although diverse VJ usage argued against such confounding for most clonotypes. Out-of-frame TCR alpha sharing in monozygotic twins was systematically underestimated by recombination models, whereas sharing between unrelated individuals was in agreement with the recombination models. Conclusions relied on cross-sectional statistical analysis, since the same donors could not be followed over many years. A weaker excess of twin sharing was found in beta out-of-frame sequences because the signal-to-noise ratio was lowered by fewer shared sequences. Compared with coincidental sharing between unrelated individuals, out-of-frame TCR alpha sequences shared between twins showed an excess of sequences with low generation probability. Fewer insertions were carried by abundant cord blood beta clonotypes, a similar but weaker trend appeared in young adult naive repertoires, and no such trend appeared in memory repertoires.

Receptor amplification or capture employed 5' RACE. For sequencing, an Illumina HiSeq 2000 was employed. Template switching added a universal primer binding site, and the final cDNA carried a unique molecular identifier that allowed TCR cDNA molecules to be counted accurately. First-strand cDNA for TCR alpha and beta chains was synthesized from specific primers in the conserved constant-segment region. To control for contamination, each cDNA library was double barcoded with a SMART-Mk sample barcode plus Illumina barcodes. Two successive PCR steps introduced TruSeq adapter sequences along with Illumina sample barcodes. The Illumina HiSeq platform was used with custom primers to sequence TCR alpha and beta cDNA libraries. In the paper's pipeline: MiGEC was used to process raw reads and extract unique molecular identifiers, and MiXCR was used to find CDR3 positions. For each individual, recombination models were inferred using an EM algorithm with the repgenHMM and IGoR tools. Shared clonotypes were analyzed with the tcR package in R, and sharing was normalized by the product of cloneset sizes. Out-of-frame nonproductive sequences were analyzed to study raw recombination free of thymic and clonal selection effects. TCRdb reprocessed the public reads (quality trimming at Q25 with fastp, clone calling with MiXCR) and kept in-frame beta chains. Records with the same CDR3 protein are collapsed into one entry carrying the most frequent genes and DNA. TCRdb assigned the V and J calls; the authors' analysis was not used. This sample comprises fewer than 550,000 distinct CDR3 sequences, roughly 13% of them detected only once. Clones ranked in the top ten supply around 0.98% of the sample.

Sequences LGHNA (CDR1) and YNFKEQ (CDR2) are obtained from the germline V gene. The cysteine opens and the phenylalanine closes a CDR3 of 16 amino acids. This entry keeps only the CDR3 DNA: 48 bases, framed from base 1. Only healthy Caucasian donors were included. Three pairs of female monozygotic twins, all aged about 18 to 29 years, were included in the twin cohort. CD4+ and CD8+ T cell populations were isolated with positive isolation kits from Invitrogen. The sample also formed part of further work on yellow fever vaccine responses in identical twins. From that second study: The T cell response to vaccination in identical twins was reported by the authors to appear partly convergent and partly personalized. In identical twins, the study followed T cell clones that responded to the vaccine with precision.

This TCR derives from a woman younger than 35 in good health. The chain was built from TRBV4-2 and TRBJ2-7; TRBD2 might be the D gene, on 5 matching bases. Material: CD4+ T cells sorted from blood. The CDR3 protein is CASSQASGSISHEQYF. The DNA sequence follows: TGTGCCAGCAGCCAAGCCTCGGGGAGTATCTCCCACGAGCAGTACTTC.